These 25 T cell receptor beta chains were sequenced from one sample in a study of glioma-infiltrating T cells after dendritic cell vaccination. The time point here: after dendritic cell vaccination, including at tumor progression/relapse. This table comes from immunoSEQ multiplex PCR, and its TCRdb copy is limited to in-frame clones, with some not included. The repertoire includes 85,000 to 100,000 clones, 81% of them detected once, and 2.1% sits in the top ten. The specimen comprised blood, sampled after dendritic cell vaccination. These receptors were taken from a human donor with glioblastoma.

This CDR3 reads CASSYSGPDTYEQYF. The CDR3, as DNA: TGTGCCAGCAGTTACTCGGGTCCGGACACATACGAGCAGTACTTC. V and J are TRBV6-6 and TRBJ2-7, with D possibly being TRBD1 (5 bases). This CDR3 region has 15 residues. Trimming removed 0 bases at V and 4 bases at J, with 13 bases between. The germline V gene encodes CDR1 MNHNY and CDR2 SVGAGI (reference sequence).

The chain joins TRBV9 to TRBJ1-1; D remains unclear. The CDR3 runs to 13 residues. Germline CDR1 SGDLS, CDR2 YYNGEE. V was trimmed by 3 bases and J by 8 bases, leaving 14 bases between them. The CDR3 DNA sequence: TGTGCCAGCAGCGCGCCTAACTCATTAGAAGCTTTCTTT. It encodes CASSAPNSLEAFF.

This chain uses TRBV7-9 with TRBJ1-4; possibly TRBD1 for D (5 bases). CDR1 SEHNR and CDR2 FQNEAQ come from the germline V gene (reference sequence). CDR3 length equals 12 residues. V was clipped by 7 bases and J by 15 bases, with 18 bases between them. The CDR3 spells CASTLVGREVFF. The CDR3 nucleotides are TGTGCCAGCACCCTCGTGGGCAGGGAAGTGTTTTTT. The variable domain in full, with the rest retrieved from reference TRBV7-9 and TRBJ1-4, is DTGVSQNPRHKITKRGQNVTFRCDPISEHNRLYWYRQTLGQGPEFLTYFQNEAQLEKSRLLSDRFSAERPKGSFSTLEIQRTEQGDSAMYLCASTLVGREVFFGSGTQLSVL.

The rearrangement links TRBV4-2 to TRBJ1-3, with 7 bases matching TRBD1. V was clipped by 4 bases and J by 0 bases; unmatched bases: 9. The CDR3 runs to 17 residues. Germline V lookup: CDR1 LGHNA, CDR2 YNFKEQ. CDR3 protein: CASSLHQPGGSGNTIYF. The CDR3 nucleotides are TGTGCCAGCAGCCTCCACCAACCAGGGGGCTCTGGAAACACCATATATTTT.

In its sample, this clone was seen once. The chain is built from TRBV5-1 and TRBJ1-2; possible D gene TRBD1, 6 bases. CDR3 length equals 13 residues. Germline V CDR1 and CDR2: SGHRS, YFSETQ. V was clipped by 3 bases and J by 4 bases, with 10 bases between them. CDR3 in amino acids: CASSSGTIYGYTF. CDR3 nucleotides: TGCGCCAGCAGCTCCGGGACAATCTATGGCTACACCTTC.

V is TRBV5-6 and J is TRBJ2-1; 7 positions agree with TRBD2. The CDR3 runs to 16 residues. J gave up 5 bases and V 5 bases, and 13 bases lay outside the gene matches. Germline V lookup: CDR1 SGHDT, CDR2 YYEEEE. CDR3 region: CASSFLGRERNNEQFF. In DNA, the CDR3 is TGTGCCAGCAGTTTCCTCGGGCGGGAGAGGAACAATGAGCAGTTCTTC. The variable domain in full, completed from reference TRBV5-6 and TRBJ2-1, reads DAGVTQSPTHLIKTRGQQVTLRCSPKSGHDTVSWYQQALGQGPQFIFQYYEEEERQRGNFPDRFSGHQFPNYSSELNVNALLLGDSALYLCASSFLGRERNNEQFFGPGTRLTVL.

The chain couples TRBV7-8 to TRBJ1-1, with D hard to call. This CDR3 comprises 14 residues. V was trimmed by 1 base and J by 5 bases, leaving 11 bases between them. Germline V CDR1 and CDR2: SGHVS, FQNEAQ. The CDR3 is CASSLDEGRTEAFF. CDR3 DNA: TGTGCCAGCAGCTTAGATGAGGGTCGGACTGAAGCTTTCTTT.

The gene calls are TRBV19 and TRBJ1-1; D remains ambiguous. Germline CDR1 LNHDA, CDR2 SQIVND (reference sequence). Trimming shortened V by 5 bases and J by 0 bases, and 10 bases separated the two germline ends. This CDR3 is built from 14 residues. CDR3 DNA sequence: TGTGCCAGTAGTCGGCGGAGCATGAACACTGAAGCTTTCTTT. Its translation is CASSRRSMNTEAFF. Full variable domain (outside the CDR3, taken from reference TRBV19 and TRBJ1-1): DGGITQSPKYLFRKEGQNVTLSCEQNLNHDAMYWYRQDPGQGLRLIYYSQIVNDFQKGDIAEGYSVSREKKESFPLTVTSAQKNPTAFYLCASSRRSMNTEAFFGQGTRLTVV.

This clone was recorded only once. The rearrangement joins TRBV30 to TRBJ1-5; 7 positions match TRBD1. The germline V gene encodes CDR1 GTSNPN and CDR2 SVGIG (reference sequence). The CDR3 runs to 15 residues. The V gene end was trimmed by 2 bases and the J gene end by 3 bases; junction bases not matched to a gene: 7. The CDR3 is CAWSKLTGNNQPQHF. As DNA, the CDR3 is TGTGCCTGGAGTAAGTTGACAGGGAACAATCAGCCCCAGCATTTT.

The gene calls are TRBV5-5 and TRBJ2-1, with D perhaps matching TRBD1 (6 bases). With 2 bases removed from V and 7 bases from J, the gap between germline ends came to 13 bases. The CDR3 consists of 14 residues. Germline V CDR1 and CDR2: SGHKS, YYEKEE (reference sequence). DNA of the CDR3: TGTGCCAGCAGCTTTTCCGGACAGAGTAATGAGCAGTTCTTC. Translation: CASSFSGQSNEQFF. Full variable domain (missing parts from reference TRBV5-5 and TRBJ2-1): DAGVTQSPTHLIKTRGQQVTLRCSPISGHKSVSWYQQVLGQGPQFIFQYYEKEERGRGNFPDRFSARQFPNYSSELNVNALLLGDSALYLCASSFSGQSNEQFFGPGTRLTVL.

V gene TRBV19 combines with J gene TRBJ1-3, with 7 bases matching TRBD1. The CDR3 is made up of 18 amino acids. V lost 3 bases to trimming and J lost 0 bases; unmatched junction nucleotides: 11. The germline V gene encodes CDR1 LNHDA and CDR2 SQIVND (reference sequence). In nucleotides, the CDR3 is TGTGCCAGTAGTATGGGGACAGCAATGGAGGTCTCTGGAAACACCATATATTTT. It is translated as CASSMGTAMEVSGNTIYF.

The chain links TRBV5-1 to TRBJ2-1; 7 nucleotides align to TRBD2. CDR3 size: 13 residues. Losses at the gene ends were 0 bases for V and 9 bases for J; bases not matched to a gene: 3. Germline V gene sequence: CDR1 SGHRS, CDR2 YFSETQ. CDR3 in DNA: TGCGCCAGCAGCTTGGCCGGGGGGATTGAGCAGTTCTTC. It translates to CASSLAGGIEQFF.

V and J are TRBV2 and TRBJ2-5; 11 bases match TRBD2. CDR1 is SNHLY, CDR2 FYNNEI, per germline. Unmatched junction bases numbered 2, after V lost 4 bases and J lost 1 base. CDR3 size: 15 residues. The CDR3 region is CASSGGLAVQETQYF. The CDR3, as DNA: TGTGCCAGCAGTGGGGGACTAGCGGTCCAAGAGACCCAGTACTTC. The complete variable domain, with remaining parts taken from reference TRBV2 and TRBJ2-5, reads EPEVTQTPSHQVTQMGQEVILRCVPISNHLYFYWYRQILGQKVEFLVSFYNNEISEKSEIFDDQFSVERPDGSNFTLKIRSTKLEDSAMYFCASSGGLAVQETQYFGPGTRLLVL.

This chain's CDR3 is CASSLDRPNTGELFF. Written as DNA, the CDR3 is TGTGCCAGCAGCTTGGACAGACCGAACACCGGGGAGCTGTTTTTT. V gene TRBV7-9 combines with J gene TRBJ2-2; perhaps TRBD1 as D (6 bases). There are 15 residues in the CDR3. Germline V gene sequence: CDR1 SEHNR, CDR2 FQNEAQ (reference sequence). The V end lost 3 bases, the J end lost 0 bases, and 8 bases lay between the germline ends.

This chain joins TRBV5-6 and TRBJ1-1, with 9 bases aligning to TRBD1. V was pared by 1 base and J by 4 bases, with 5 bases of the junction left unmatched. Germline V gene sequence: CDR1 SGHDT, CDR2 YYEEEE. The CDR3 has 15 residues. The CDR3 DNA reads TGTGCCAGCAGCTTGTGGGGACAGGGAATCACTGAAGCTTTCTTT. Amino acid sequence: CASSLWGQGITEAFF.

The chain carries TRBV4-1 and TRBJ2-2, with 8 bases fitting TRBD2. The germline V gene encodes CDR1 MGHRA and CDR2 YSYEKL. The junction had 2 bases not matched to a gene; V was cut back by 8 bases and J by 0 bases. CDR3 length: 14 amino acids. The CDR3 DNA reads TGCGCCAGCGCCGGGGGGGCGAACACCGGGGAGCTGTTTTTT. Translation gives CASAGGANTGELFF.

The V gene is TRBV9, the J gene TRBJ2-1; D not certain. Trimming removed 4 bases at V and 5 bases at J, with 13 bases between. Germline V gene sequence: CDR1 SGDLS, CDR2 YYNGEE. The CDR3 covers 14 residues. Here the CDR3 DNA reads TGTGCCAGCAGCCTCTACAGTAATAACAATGAGCAGTTCTTC. Protein: CASSLYSNNNEQFF.

This chain links TRBV7-9 with TRBJ2-2, with 10 bases matching TRBD2. The CDR3 spans 15 residues. Germline trimming cut 8 bases from V and 2 bases from J; bases unmatched to any gene: 5. Germline values: CDR1 SEHNR, CDR2 FQNEAQ (reference sequence). CDR3 residues: CASPKRGGNTGELFF. In DNA, the CDR3 is TGTGCCAGCCCTAAGCGGGGGGGCAACACCGGGGAGCTGTTTTTT.

This clone has only one observation. The rearrangement uses TRBV6-6 and TRBJ1-2; 12 bases line up with TRBD1. The CDR3 contains 14 residues. The germline gives CDR1 MNHNY, CDR2 SVGAGI (reference sequence). Trimming at V came to 6 bases and at J to 7 bases, leaving 6 bases not matched to a gene. CDR3 in DNA: TGTGCCAGCAGGTCCGGGACAGGGGGCCTTGGCTACACCTTC. It yields the protein CASRSGTGGLGYTF.

The sample holds a few counts of this clone. V and J are TRBV25-1 and TRBJ1-2; tentative D call: TRBD1 (6 bases). CDR1 and CDR2 (germline): MGHDK, SYGVNS. This CDR3 is 12 amino acids long. V dropped 1 base and J dropped 8 bases, with 8 bases sitting between them. The CDR3 spells CASSESQGGYTF. For the CDR3, the DNA is TGTGCCAGCAGTGAATCCCAGGGGGGCTACACCTTC.

The chain is built from TRBV5-4 and TRBJ1-2, with a possible D match to TRBD1 (6 bases). Deletions cut 3 bases from V and 5 bases from J, with 17 bases between. Germline CDR1 SGHNT, CDR2 YYREEE (reference sequence). This CDR3 has 15 residues. For the CDR3, the DNA is TGTGCCAGCAGCTGGAAGGGGGGGTACGGTTATGGCTACACCTTC. It specifies CASSWKGGYGYGYTF.

This rearrangement joins TRBV5-1 to TRBJ2-2, with D perhaps TRBD2 (6 bases). This CDR3 has 16 residues. Trimming left V 1 base short and J 1 base short, with 11 bases between. In germline, CDR1 is SGHRS, CDR2 YFSETQ. This CDR3 reads CASSLQVGGNTGELFF. The CDR3 coding sequence is TGCGCCAGCAGCTTGCAGGTGGGAGGGAACACCGGGGAGCTGTTTTTT.

This rearrangement joins TRBV4-1 to TRBJ2-7; the match to TRBD2 covers 9 bases. The length of the CDR3 is 16 residues. Trimming took 4 bases from V and 0 from J; bases not matched to a gene: 7. The germline CDR1 and CDR2 sequences are MGHRA and YSYEKL. The CDR3 spells CASSLTSGQSSYEQYV. Written as DNA, the CDR3 is TGCGCCAGCAGCCTTACTAGCGGGCAGAGCTCCTACGAGCAGTACGTC.

The chain has TRBV4-1 and TRBJ2-7, with a tentative D call TRBD1 (7 bases). The germline CDR1 and CDR2 sequences are MGHRA and YSYEKL. Trimming took off 0 bases at V and 2 bases at J, with 14 bases between the two ends. There are 16 residues in the CDR3. The CDR3 DNA follows: TGCGCCAGCAGCCAAGATCGCGGGACAGTCGCCTACGAGCAGTACGTC. Amino acids: CASSQDRGTVAYEQYV.

This clone is classed as medium-sized. Other DNA sequences of this sample code for an identical CDR3. V usage is TRBV6-1 and J usage is TRBJ1-5; D is possibly TRBD1 (5 bases). This CDR3 contains 15 residues. Germline CDR1 is MNHNS and CDR2 is SASEGT. V lost 2 bases to trimming and J lost 0 bases, with 8 bases between them. CDR3 amino acids: CASSEPGISNQPQHF. The CDR3 bases are TGTGCCAGCAGTGAACCAGGGATTAGCAATCAGCCCCAGCATTTT.